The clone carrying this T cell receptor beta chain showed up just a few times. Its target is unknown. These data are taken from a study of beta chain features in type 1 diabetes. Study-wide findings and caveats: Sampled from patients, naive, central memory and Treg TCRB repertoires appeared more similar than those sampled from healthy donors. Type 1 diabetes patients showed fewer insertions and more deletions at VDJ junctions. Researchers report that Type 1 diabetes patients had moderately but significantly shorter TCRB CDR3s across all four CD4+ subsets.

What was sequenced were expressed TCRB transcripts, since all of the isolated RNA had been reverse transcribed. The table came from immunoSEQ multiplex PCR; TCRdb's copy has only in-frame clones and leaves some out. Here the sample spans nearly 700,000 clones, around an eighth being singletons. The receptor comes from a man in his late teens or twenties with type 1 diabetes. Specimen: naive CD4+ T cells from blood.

The chain's CDR3 is CATSRDRYETQYF. CDR3 in DNA: TGTGCCACCAGCAGAGATCGATATGAGACCCAGTACTTC. The chain carries TRBV15 and TRBJ2-5; D is unresolved. Germline V gene sequence: CDR1 LNHNV, CDR2 YYDKDF (reference sequence). The length of the CDR3 is 13 residues. V was clipped by 0 bases and J by 5 bases, with 7 bases between them.